This T cell receptor (beta chain) was captured in a study of cytomegalovirus exposure and HLA in healthy donors (dated by TCRdb to about 2017). For context, the study as a whole: An earlier analysis of roughly 500 of the donors reported about 300 Gb of sequence data and 95 million to 140 million unique TCR beta sequences obtained from some 170 million T cells. Approximately 300 gigabases of sequencing data and around 80 million unique TCR sequences made up an early release that covered some 640 HLA-typed donors. Of the approximately 400 genotyped donors, around 81% fell in the genetic ancestry cluster associated with self-reported Caucasian donors. The aim of the study was to test whether cataloging public T cell receptors could identify signatures of past pathogen exposure. The study profiled the T cell repertoires of 550 to 700 subjects by immunosequencing and related them to cytomegalovirus serostatus. Along with the 666-subject first cohort, a separate validation cohort of around 110 different subjects was used. To predict cytomegalovirus infection status, the study brought together high-throughput TCR immunosequencing, statistical association of individual TCRs with disease status, and machine learning. A later analysis re-examined previously published TCR beta repertoires from about 670 donors and added high-resolution HLA genotyping to investigate patterns of TCR occurrence. Rather than using new phenotypic data, the later analysis identified candidate immune exposures from TCR beta sequences and from how often those sequences occurred across donors. An earlier analysis of some 500 of the donors used high-throughput TCR beta sequencing to judge whether each TCR beta V gene segment behaved as functional or pseudogenic. Donor age, sex, ethnicity and CMV serostatus were collected together with the repertoire data. A later genetic analysis used genome-wide SNP genotypes for about 65% of the roughly 670 donors, treating that subset as a discovery cohort. Every repertoire in the discovery cohort had been generated on one and the same sequencing platform. HLA typing covered class I and class II loci at four-digit resolution. Typing coverage differed by locus: A, B, C, DRB1 and DQB1 were typed in roughly 629-630 donors, DQA1 in roughly 510, DPA1 in some 600, and DPB1 in around 490. Roughly five DR-DQ haplotypes were handled as single units for association and clustering because linkage in the cohort was strong. Across approximately 420 genotyped donors of the cohort, an average of about 240,000 unique TCR beta nucleotide sequences per donor were sequenced, and about a sixth of those sequences were non-productive.

Study-level results and caveats: A later analysis found that HLA-associated TCR beta chains were more clonally expanded and had lower generation probabilities than equally common non-associated chains. The earlier analysis of some 560 of the donors excluded 15 to 20 rarely observed V segments, including chromosome 9 orphons, because counts were too low. A further reported finding was that TCR beta sequences accurately predicted the HLA-A and HLA-B alleles for most subjects in the first cohort. At a false discovery rate of 0.05, a later analysis linked approximately 18,000 TCR beta sequences to specific HLA alleles. In both the original and validation cohorts, the classifier was reported to diagnose cytomegalovirus status with high specificity and sensitivity. CMV serostatus was the only immune exposure information available for the cohort. In a later analysis, TCR association rates were found to vary across HLA loci, with the most associated TCRs seen for DRB1 alleles and the fewest for HLA-C alleles. Correlated functional status among segregating V segments might reflect linkage disequilibrium, but an unknown experimental factor could not be ruled out. In a later genetic analysis, a missense DCLRE1C variant was associated with V-gene and J-gene trimming of TCR beta chains, and the association was replicated in an independent cohort. Broadly in line with IMGT annotations, most TCR beta V segments showed up in productive rearrangements about 90% or about 30% of the time in an earlier analysis of several hundred of the donors. A cluster of highly shared sequence variants was judged likely to be a technical artifact of the sequencing pipeline. This cohort had only TCR beta chains sequenced, and the lack of alpha or paired-chain data limited which features could be detected. Sequencing depth was assumed to be roughly uniform across donors in the presence/absence analyses, though that assumption may not hold. Most TCR sequences were seen in very few donors, while some public TCRs were found in many individuals. The authors suggested that the approach could potentially be extended to other disease states and immunological phenotypes. Strong co-occurrence of HLA alleles, especially DR and DQ, made assigning TCR associations to individual alleles difficult. The study gave a list of some 150 TCR beta chains associated with cytomegalovirus. Compared with the approximately 700-donor mean, donors in an Asian-associated ancestry cluster had fewer N-insertions in productive TCRs, according to a later genetic analysis. The 87-base-pair reads could not distinguish some IMGT-functional V segments, including TRBV6-2 and TRBV6-3, so those segments were excluded. Several of the top co-occurrence clusters appeared to be linked to parvovirus B19, influenza, CMV and Epstein-Barr virus, according to a later analysis. Because HLA typing was missing for some donors at each locus, association tests included only the typed subset. In vitro tests confirmed that three of the cytomegalovirus-associated TCR beta chains recognize cytomegalovirus antigens. A later analysis found that most CMV-associated TCR beta chains appeared HLA-restricted, with HLA associations seemingly driven largely by CMV exposure.

Library construction relied on the immunoSEQ multiplex PCR assay. For the multiplex PCR, a mixture combining 60 forward primers for TCR Vbeta segments and 13 reverse primers for TCR Jbeta segments was used. The CDR3 region of rearranged TCR beta genes was amplified from genomic DNA with a multiplex PCR assay. On the Illumina HiSeq System, the amplified TCR beta libraries were sequenced as 87-base-pair reads. On the study's bioinformatics: In a later analysis, roughly 80 million unique TCR beta chains were counted across the 500 to 850 repertoires, and roughly 11 million of these chains were shared by at least two donors. Raw reads were error-corrected and collapsed into unique sequences by a nearest-neighbor algorithm in which closely related sequences were merged to remove PCR and sequencing errors. To assign V, D and J gene segments, CDR3 sequences were aligned to IMGT reference sequences. For a sequence to be retained, a match of at least six nucleotides to both a V gene segment and a J gene segment was required. Rearrangements were classified as productive when the CDR3 lacked stop codons and remained in frame with V and J, and all other rearrangements were classified as non-productive. CDR3 was defined by IMGT convention, running from the second conserved V-encoded cysteine to the conserved J-encoded phenylalanine. The earlier analysis of about 620 of the donors excluded sequences that lacked an unambiguous match to a single V gene segment. An earlier analysis of 500 to 700 of the donors classified V segments as functional when productive rearrangements were above 56.7% and as segregating when the standard deviation between donors was above 5%. A statistical classification framework was built for diagnosing cytomegalovirus status from the catalog of TCR beta chain sequences. V and J gene assignment, in a later analysis, came from comparing TCR nucleotide sequences with IMGT/GENE-DB human TR gene sequences. Using the TCRdist pipeline, a later analysis assigned CDR3 sequences along with most-parsimonious VDJ recombination scenarios. In a later analysis, each TCR beta chain was defined by its CDR3 amino acid sequence together with its V-gene family, and reads without a unique V-gene family were excluded. A later analysis removed nearly 600 highly shared, low-generation-probability nucleotide sequences to deal with suspected cross-contamination and a sequencing artifact. For each public chain, a later analysis derived a clonal expansion index from normalized ranks of inferred template counts within each repertoire. A later analysis computed generation probabilities with a VDJ recombination model fitted to out-of-frame rearrangements, and checked the results against IGoR. A later analysis scored TCR-TCR, TCR-HLA and TCR-CMV co-occurrence with hypergeometric tests, applying a repertoire-size bias correction to TCR pairs. In a later analysis, false discovery rates were estimated by permuting HLA or CMV assignments 20 times. A later analysis grouped co-occurring TCRs with DBSCAN, adding TCRdist sequence similarity when clustering within HLA-allele-positive subsets. Repertoires with fewer than 30,000 or more than 120,000 public chains were left out of co-occurrence clustering, as were five repertoires with anomalous nucleotide sharing. The immuneACCESS repertoire file appears here via TCRdb, limited to in-frame rearrangements. These files lack a portion of the clones; in checked studies, under half of the deficit traces to unresolved V genes, and the cause of the others is not known. Clonal size and the V and J genes are those of that table, whereas D and trimming came from the DNA. This sample holds approximately 99,000 clones; 73% were observed only once. The ten largest clonotypes hold roughly 3.5% of the sample.

As encoded in the germline V gene, CDR1 is LGHNA while CDR2 is YNFKEQ. From its cysteine to its phenylalanine, the CDR3 spans 14 amino acids. The CDR3 DNA has 42 bases and is translated from base 1. Trimming removed 5 bases from V and 2 bases from J, leaving 10 bases between the germline ends. As concerns this clone: It has no known antigen specificity. Base qualities were left out, and no much larger clone turns up one base away.

The cohort comprised fewer than 750 healthy bone marrow donors. At the time of sampling, every cohort member was nominally healthy, though immune exposures that went unrecorded were likely present. The donor tested CMV seronegative, placing the donor among the 350 or so seronegative members of the cohort. A peripheral blood sample was provided by each donor, and peripheral blood mononuclear cells were used for TCR beta sequencing. The Qiagen DNeasy Blood Extraction Kit was used to extract genomic DNA from the blood cell samples. The rearranged segments are TRBV4-2 and TRBJ2-1, and perhaps TRBD2 as D gene, on 5 matching bases. Sequenced material: PBMCs. The clonotype originates from a man aged 40-49 years in good health and CMV-seronegative. The nucleotides are TGTGCCAGCAGCTCGGACTCGACCTACAATGAGCAGTTCTTC. It specifies CASSSDSTYNEQFF.